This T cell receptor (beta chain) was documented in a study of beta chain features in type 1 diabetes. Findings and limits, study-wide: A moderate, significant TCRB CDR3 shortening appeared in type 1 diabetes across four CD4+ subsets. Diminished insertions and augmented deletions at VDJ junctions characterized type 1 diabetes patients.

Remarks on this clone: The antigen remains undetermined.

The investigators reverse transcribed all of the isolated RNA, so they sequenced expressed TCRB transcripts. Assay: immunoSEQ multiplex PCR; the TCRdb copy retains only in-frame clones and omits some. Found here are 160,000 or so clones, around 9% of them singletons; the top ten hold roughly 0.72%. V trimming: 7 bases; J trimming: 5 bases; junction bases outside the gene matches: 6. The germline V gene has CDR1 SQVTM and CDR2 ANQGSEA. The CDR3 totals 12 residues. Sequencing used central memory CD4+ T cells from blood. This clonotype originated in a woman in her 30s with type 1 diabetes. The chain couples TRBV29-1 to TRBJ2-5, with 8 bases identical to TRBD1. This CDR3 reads CSEKTGGETQYF. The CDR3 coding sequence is TGCAGCGAAAAAACAGGGGGGGAGACCCAGTACTTC.